A single T cell receptor beta chain is shown here with its context. What it binds is not known. In germline, CDR1 is GTSNPN, CDR2 SVGIG (reference sequence). The CDR3 covers 16 residues. V gave up 3 bases and J gave up 2 bases; unmatched junction bases: 10. This specimen comes from a study of long-term antiretroviral therapy in people with HIV. Study information: Collection of the earliest samples took place about a decade ahead of the 2015 immediate-ART recommendation. Study results and limitations: An increase in diversity followed ART, yet levels stayed below transplant donor controls.

Version v3.0 of the immunoSEQ assay ran at survey level. Generated by immunoSEQ multiplex PCR, the TCRdb table keeps only in-frame clones and is missing some. The data show 30,000 or so clones, with approximately 85% seen just once and 6.5% to 9% held by the top ten. The sequences come from unsorted PBMCs, collected 3 years after starting antiretroviral therapy. This TCR came from a man between 40 and 49 years old with HIV. The rearrangement uses TRBV30 and TRBJ2-3, with 8 positions matching TRBD2. CDR3 coding DNA: TGTGCCTGGAGACTCGGGACTAGGGGACCCACAGATACGCAGTATTTT. It encodes CAWRLGTRGPTDTQYF.